This T cell receptor (beta chain) was identified during a study of T cell responses to AZD1222 COVID-19 vaccine. Study outcomes and limitations: Clonal diversity was possibly underestimated; the donors were predominantly white British and more often female. Within unmutated variant regions lay the reported targets of nearly half of spike-specific TCRs.

Method: immunoSEQ multiplex PCR; TCRdb's copy keeps in-frame clones and lacks some. The sample has about 94,000 clones, 90% seen once. Deletions cut 3 bases from V and 5 bases from J, with 13 bases between. The CDR3 loop spans 14 amino acids. Per the germline V gene, CDR1 is MGHRA and CDR2 is YSYEKL. Note on this clone: The antigen is unknown.

The sample in question was peripheral blood, obtained on day 0 of AZD1222 vaccination. V usage is TRBV4-1 and J usage is TRBJ1-1; D remains unclear. The receptor was derived from an adult in good health. The chain's CDR3 is CASSHLGSRTEAFF. The DNA of the CDR3 is TGCGCCAGCAGCCATTTGGGAAGCAGGACTGAAGCTTTCTTT.